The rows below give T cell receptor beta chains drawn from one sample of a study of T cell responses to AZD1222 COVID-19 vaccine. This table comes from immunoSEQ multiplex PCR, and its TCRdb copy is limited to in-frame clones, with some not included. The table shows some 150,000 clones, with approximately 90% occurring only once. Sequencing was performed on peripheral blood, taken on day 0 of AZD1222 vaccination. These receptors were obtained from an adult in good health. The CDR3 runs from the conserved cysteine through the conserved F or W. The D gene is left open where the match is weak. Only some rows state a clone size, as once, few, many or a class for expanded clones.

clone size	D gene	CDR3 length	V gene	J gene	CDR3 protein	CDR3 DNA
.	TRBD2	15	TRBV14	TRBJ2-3	CASSQDSGEGRTQYF	TGTGCCAGCAGCCAAGATTCGGGGGAGGGCCGTACGCAGTATTTT
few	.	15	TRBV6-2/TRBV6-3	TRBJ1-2	CASSPGPTITDGYTF	TGTGCCAGCAGCCCGGGACCCACCATAACTGATGGCTACACCTTC
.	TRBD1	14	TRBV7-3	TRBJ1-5	CASSLTGGRQPQHF	TGTGCCAGCAGCTTAACAGGGGGCCGTCAGCCCCAGCATTTT
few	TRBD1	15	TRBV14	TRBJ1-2	CASSPITGGLGGYTF	TGTGCCAGCAGCCCGATTACAGGGGGCCTAGGTGGCTACACCTTC
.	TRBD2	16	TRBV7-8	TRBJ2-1	CASSPQREYPYNEQFF	TGTGCCAGCAGCCCTCAGCGGGAGTACCCCTACAATGAGCAGTTCTTC
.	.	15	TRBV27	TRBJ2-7	CASSLSQAPAYEQYF	TGTGCCAGCAGTTTATCTCAGGCCCCAGCCTACGAGCAGTACTTC
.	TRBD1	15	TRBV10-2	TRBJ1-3	CASRATGGPGNTIYF	TGCGCCAGCAGGGCAACAGGGGGCCCTGGAAACACCATATATTTT
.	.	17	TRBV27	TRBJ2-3	CASSQQQGPRITDTQYF	TGTGCCAGCAGTCAGCAACAGGGCCCTAGAATCACAGATACGCAGTATTTT
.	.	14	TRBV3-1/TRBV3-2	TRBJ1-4	CASSHRTAGEKLFF	TGTGCCAGCAGCCACCGGACAGCCGGCGAAAAACTGTTTTTT
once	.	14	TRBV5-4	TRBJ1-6	CASSLGGPNSPLHF	TGTGCCAGCAGCTTGGGGGGTCCAAATTCACCCCTCCACTTT
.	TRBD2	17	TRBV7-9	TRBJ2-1	CASSTISGRGSYNEQFF	TGTGCCAGCAGCACGATCAGCGGGAGGGGGTCCTACAATGAGCAGTTCTTC
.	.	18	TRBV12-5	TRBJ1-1	CASGLEMRQSQTGTEAFF	TGTGCTAGTGGTTTGGAAATGAGACAGTCCCAGACAGGCACTGAAGCTTTCTTT
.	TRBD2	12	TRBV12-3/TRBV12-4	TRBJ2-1	CASTLAGRMRFF	TGTGCCAGCACCTTAGCGGGTAGAATGAGGTTCTTC
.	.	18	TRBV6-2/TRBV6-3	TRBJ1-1	CASSYAVDGAGGETEAFF	TGTGCCAGCAGTTACGCGGTGGACGGGGCCGGGGGAGAGACTGAAGCTTTCTTT
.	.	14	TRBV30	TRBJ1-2	CAWSGGLKLYGYTF	TGTGCCTGGAGTGGGGGGCTTAAACTCTATGGCTACACCTTC
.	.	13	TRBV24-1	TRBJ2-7	CATSDSTGSVQYF	TGTGCCACCAGTGATAGTACAGGCTCGGTGCAGTACTTC
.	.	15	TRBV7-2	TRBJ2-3	CASSLGRLRTDTQYF	TGTGCCAGCAGCTTAGGGAGACTGCGCACAGATACGCAGTATTTT
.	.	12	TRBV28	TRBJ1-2	CATMGRAYGYTF	TGTGCCACCATGGGGAGGGCCTATGGCTACACCTTC
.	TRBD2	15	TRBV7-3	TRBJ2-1	CASSHSGSSYNEQFF	TGTGCCAGCAGTCATAGCGGGAGCTCCTACAATGAGCAGTTCTTC
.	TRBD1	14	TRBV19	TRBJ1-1	CASRGQGSNTEAFF	TGTGCCAGTAGGGGACAGGGTTCGAACACTGAAGCTTTCTTT
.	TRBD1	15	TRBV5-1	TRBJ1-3	CASSARDRARDTIYF	TGCGCCAGCAGCGCCAGGGACAGGGCGCGGGACACCATATATTTT
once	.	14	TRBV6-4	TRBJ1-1	CASTGTPGQGSAFF	TGTGCCAGCACCGGAACCCCAGGGCAGGGATCTGCTTTCTTT
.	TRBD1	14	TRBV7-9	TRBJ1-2	CASSLVEQGHGYTF	TGTGCCAGCAGCTTAGTGGAACAGGGGCATGGCTACACCTTC
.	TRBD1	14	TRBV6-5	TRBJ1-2	CASSYKGAVYGYTF	TGTGCCAGCAGTTATAAGGGGGCAGTCTATGGCTACACCTTC
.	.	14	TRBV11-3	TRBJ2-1	CASSARISPSEQFF	TGTGCCAGCAGCGCACGGATCTCTCCCAGTGAGCAGTTCTTC